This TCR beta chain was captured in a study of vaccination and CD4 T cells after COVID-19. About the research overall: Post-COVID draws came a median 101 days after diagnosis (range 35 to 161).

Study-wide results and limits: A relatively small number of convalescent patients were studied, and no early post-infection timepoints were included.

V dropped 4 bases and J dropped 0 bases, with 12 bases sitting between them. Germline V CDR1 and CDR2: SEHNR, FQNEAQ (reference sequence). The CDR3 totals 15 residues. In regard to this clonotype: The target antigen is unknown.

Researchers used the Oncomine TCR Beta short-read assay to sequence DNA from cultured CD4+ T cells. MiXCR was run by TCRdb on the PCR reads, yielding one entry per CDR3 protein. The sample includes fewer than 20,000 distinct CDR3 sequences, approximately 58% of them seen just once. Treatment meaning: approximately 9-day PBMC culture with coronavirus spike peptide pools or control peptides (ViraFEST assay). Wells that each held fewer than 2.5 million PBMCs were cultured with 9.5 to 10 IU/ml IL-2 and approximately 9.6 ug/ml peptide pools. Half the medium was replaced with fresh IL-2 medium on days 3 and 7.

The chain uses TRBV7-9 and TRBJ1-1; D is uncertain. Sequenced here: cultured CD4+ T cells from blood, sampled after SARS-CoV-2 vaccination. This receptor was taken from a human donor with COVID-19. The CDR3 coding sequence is TGTGCCAGCAGCTCAACCAGGACCGTGAACACTGAAGCTTTCTTT. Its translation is CASSSTRTVNTEAFF.